Following are 5 T cell receptor beta chains from one sample sequenced in a study of T-cell reconstitution after alpha-beta-depleted transplantation in children. A library of TCRbeta sequences, prepared with unique molecular identifiers, was generated. TCRdb reanalysed the PCR reads using MiXCR and keeps one entry per CDR3 protein. Here the sample spans about 980,000 distinct CDR3 sequences, roughly 31% being singletons. This material consisted of PBMCs, mostly from graft donor cells, taken 360 days after TCRalphabeta/CD19-depleted stem cell transplant. The source is a boy less than two years old who had a stem cell transplant for SCID, so the T cells may come from the graft donor.

The rearrangement joins TRBV12-3 or TRBV12-4 to TRBJ2-1, with TRBD1 as a possible D gene (8 bases). This CDR3 spans 15 amino acids. The V end was cut by 6 bases, the J end by 6 bases, with 18 bases between. DNA of the CDR3: TGTGCCAGCAGCTCAGCGGGGACAGGATTCAATGAGCAGTTCTTC. This gives the protein CASSSAGTGFNEQFF.

This clonotype was picked up a small number of times. This chain uses TRBV20-1 with TRBJ2-1; no definite D call. The CDR3 contains 14 residues. Between the trimmed V and J ends, which lost 0 bases and 8 bases, there was a span of 14 bases. The germline gives CDR1 DFQATT, CDR2 SNEGSKA (reference sequence). The CDR3 loop reads CSARDPASSDEQFF. CDR3 coding DNA: TGCAGTGCTAGAGATCCGGCCTCATCGGATGAGCAGTTCTTC.

This clonotype was detected a few times. The CDR3 coding sequence is TGTGCCAGCAGTTGGACCGGGACATCTACAGATACGCAGTATTTT. Encoded protein: CASSWTGTSTDTQYF. The chain is built from TRBV6-2 or TRBV6-3 and TRBJ2-3; maybe TRBD1 (6 bases). With 4 bases removed from V and 3 bases from J, the gap between germline ends came to 14 bases. Looked up from germline, CDR1 is MNHEY and CDR2 is SVGEGT. The CDR3 is 15 amino acids.

This chain joins TRBV7-2 and TRBJ2-1; tentative D call: TRBD2 (5 bases). This CDR3 region has 15 residues. Germline V gene data show CDR1 as SGHTA and CDR2 as FQGNSA. Trimming pared 3 bases from V and 12 bases from J, leaving 21 bases between. The CDR3: CASSLAPGAAERQFF. As DNA, the CDR3 is TGTGCCAGCAGCTTGGCGCCTGGAGCGGCTGAGAGGCAGTTCTTC.

V gene TRBV29-1 combines with J gene TRBJ2-2; D perhaps matches TRBD1 (5 bases). The length of the CDR3 is 14 residues. Germline assignment: CDR1 SQVTM and CDR2 ANQGSEA. Trimming removed 5 bases at V and 3 bases at J, with 13 bases between. The CDR3 DNA reads TGCAGCGTTTCTCAGGGTAGGGACACCGGGGAGCTGTTTTTT. Its translation is CSVSQGRDTGELFF.